This TCR beta chain was recorded in a study of preoperative IRX-2 immunotherapy in early breast cancer. Sequencing used immunoSEQ multiplex PCR; TCRdb keeps in-frame clones, though not all of them. The table lists approximately 27,000 clones, roughly 77% of them singletons. Treatment given: preoperative locoregional IRX-2 cytokine immunotherapy. Samples came from a phase Ib trial of preoperative locoregional IRX-2 cytokine immunotherapy. This CDR3 has 13 residues. V dropped 0 bases and J dropped 2 bases, with 5 bases sitting between them. CDR1 and CDR2 (germline): MNHNS, SASEGT. The rearrangement joins TRBV6-1 to TRBJ2-7; D is unresolved. Specimen: lymph node tissue, collected after IRX-2 immunotherapy. This sequence originates from a human donor with breast cancer. In nucleotides, the CDR3 is TGTGCCAGCAGTGAAGCGTCGGCCTACGAGCAGTACGTC. Protein product: CASSEASAYEQYV.